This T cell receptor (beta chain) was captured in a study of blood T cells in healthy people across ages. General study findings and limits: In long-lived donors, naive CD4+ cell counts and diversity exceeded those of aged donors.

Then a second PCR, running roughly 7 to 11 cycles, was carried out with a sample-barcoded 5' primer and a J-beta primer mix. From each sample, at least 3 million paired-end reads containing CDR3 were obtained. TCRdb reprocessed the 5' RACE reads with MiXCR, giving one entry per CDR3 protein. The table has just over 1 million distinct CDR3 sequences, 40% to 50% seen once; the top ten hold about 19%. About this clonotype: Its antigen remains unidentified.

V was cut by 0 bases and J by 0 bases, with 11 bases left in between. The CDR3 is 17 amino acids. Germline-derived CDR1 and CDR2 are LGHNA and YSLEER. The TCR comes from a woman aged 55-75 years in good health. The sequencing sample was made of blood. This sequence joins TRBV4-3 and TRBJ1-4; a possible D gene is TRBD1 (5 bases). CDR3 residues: CASSQELSTATNEKLFF. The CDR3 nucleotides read TGCGCCAGCAGCCAAGAGCTATCGACAGCAACTAATGAAAAACTGTTTTTT.